These T cell receptor beta chains were read from a single sample in a study of PD-1 blockade in classical Hodgkin lymphoma. The data were produced by immunoSEQ multiplex PCR, yet TCRdb's version contains in-frame clones alone and is incomplete. The table includes around 20,000 clones, 86% detected once. This specimen was peripheral blood mononuclear cells (PBMCs), taken before the second cycle of nivolumab. These receptors all come from a human donor with classical Hodgkin lymphoma. Both conserved end residues are part of each CDR3.

TRBJ2-7,TRBV21-1,CASRGGTYEQYF
TRBJ2-3,TRBV25-1,CASSVGQVGTDTQYF
TRBJ1-1,TRBV5-1,CASSLETGNTEAFF
TRBJ1-1,TRBV6-6,CASHLTGDTEAFF
TRBJ2-2,TRBV27,CASSHTWAQGGTGELFF
TRBJ1-6,TRBV21-1,CASSKEGNNSPLHF
TRBJ1-2,TRBV29-1,CSVGGAGTGSHGYTF
TRBJ1-2,TRBV11-2,CASSLGLYTENYGYTF
TRBJ2-2,TRBV25-1,CASSHAGTIEGGELFF
TRBJ2-7,TRBV6-6,CASSDRGWYEQYF
TRBJ2-3,TRBV7-7,CASSLGIRGTSASTDTQYF
TRBJ1-4,TRBV5-1,CASSFQGTELGEKLFF
TRBJ1-2,TRBV6-6,CASSYSYRDGYTF
TRBJ2-3,TRBV27,CASSPEAIIVNTQYF
TRBJ2-7,TRBV4-3,CASSREPGRSHEQYF
TRBJ2-6,TRBV5-1,CASSPQASGANVLTF
TRBJ2-5,TRBV5-1,CASSLGVAKETQYF
TRBJ1-4,TRBV6-1,CASSEGPGGGGNEKLFF
TRBJ2-2,TRBV5-1,CASSQPETGTGELFF
TRBJ1-4,TRBV5-5,CASSQKSTGQATTNEKLFF
TRBJ2-2,TRBV19,CASSIVETGEDGELFF
TRBJ2-2,TRBV5-1,CASSLQGANTGELFF
TRBJ1-2,TRBV7-9,CASSPNPGTGGAYGYTF
TRBJ2-7,TRBV5-1,CASSLPQTYEQYF
TRBJ1-5,TRBV4-2,CASSQDFGHNQPQHF
TRBJ2-5,TRBV14,CASSQVRQGGTQYF
TRBJ2-3,TRBV7-9,CASSLLLVTDTQYF
TRBJ1-2,TRBV5-5,CASSLGNPGYTF
TRBJ1-1,TRBV5-1,CASSLMEGTEAFF
TRBJ1-1,TRBV5-1,CASSALGVKNTEAFF
TRBJ1-6,TRBV5-1,CASSTGSYNSPLHF
TRBJ1-3,TRBV18,CASSPPNRDLGNTIYF
TRBJ2-1,TRBV6-1,CALDRVGYNEQFF
TRBJ1-1,TRBV6-6,CASSYSRGIGNTEAFF
TRBJ1-4,TRBV5-1,CASSLGKGGEKLFF
TRBJ2-7,TRBV5-1,CASSLVAGGSYEQYF
TRBJ2-7,TRBV7-9,CASSLGGGEIYEQYF
TRBJ2-5,TRBV6-1,CASSHGETQYF
TRBJ1-3,TRBV6-5,CASSYSDVSGNTIYF
TRBJ2-3,TRBV18,CASSSKDSSTDTQYF
TRBJ1-1,TRBV4-3,CASSQDGPSEAFF
TRBJ2-5,TRBV5-4,CASSAGTSQETQYF
TRBJ1-1,TRBV5-1,CASSLETGTGSVAFF
TRBJ1-2,TRBV19,CASSIWTGDTYGYTF
TRBJ2-7,TRBV7-9,CASSPTSRPYEQYF
TRBJ1-1,TRBV27,CASKGPPNEAFF
TRBJ2-5,TRBV7-9,CASSFQETQYF
TRBJ2-4,TRBV6-1,CASSETSGYSIQYF
TRBJ1-1,TRBV7-8,CASSLAGGSTEAFF
TRBJ1-4,TRBV5-1,CASRVGANEKLFF
TRBJ2-1,TRBV20-1,CSALNYNEQFF
TRBJ2-1,TRBV5-1,CASSSGTTTNEQFF
TRBJ2-3,TRBV6-1,CASVGGVGQYF
TRBJ1-4,TRBV7-9,CASSLDGDEGKLFF
TRBJ2-5,TRBV5-6,CASSLYGIAFLQETQYF
TRBJ2-7,TRBV11-2,CASSTDRGGPYEQYF
TRBJ1-2,TRBV4-3,CASSQEGQGFGGYTF